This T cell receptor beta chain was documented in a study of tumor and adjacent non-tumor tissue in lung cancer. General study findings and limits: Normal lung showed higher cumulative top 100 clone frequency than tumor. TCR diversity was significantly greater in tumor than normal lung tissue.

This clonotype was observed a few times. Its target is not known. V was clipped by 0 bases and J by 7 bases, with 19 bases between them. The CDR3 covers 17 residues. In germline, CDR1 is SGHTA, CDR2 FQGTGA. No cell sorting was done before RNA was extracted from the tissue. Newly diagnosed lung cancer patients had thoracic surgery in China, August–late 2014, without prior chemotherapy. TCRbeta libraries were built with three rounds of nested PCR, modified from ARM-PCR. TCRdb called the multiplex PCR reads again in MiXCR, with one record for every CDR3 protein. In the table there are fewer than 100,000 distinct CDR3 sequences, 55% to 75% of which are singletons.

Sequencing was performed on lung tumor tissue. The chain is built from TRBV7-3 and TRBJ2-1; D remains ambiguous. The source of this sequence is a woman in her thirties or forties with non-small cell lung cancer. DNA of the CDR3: TGTGCCAGCAGCTTAACCCCCGACACTATAGACGGGAATGAGCAGTTCTTC. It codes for CASSLTPDTIDGNEQFF.